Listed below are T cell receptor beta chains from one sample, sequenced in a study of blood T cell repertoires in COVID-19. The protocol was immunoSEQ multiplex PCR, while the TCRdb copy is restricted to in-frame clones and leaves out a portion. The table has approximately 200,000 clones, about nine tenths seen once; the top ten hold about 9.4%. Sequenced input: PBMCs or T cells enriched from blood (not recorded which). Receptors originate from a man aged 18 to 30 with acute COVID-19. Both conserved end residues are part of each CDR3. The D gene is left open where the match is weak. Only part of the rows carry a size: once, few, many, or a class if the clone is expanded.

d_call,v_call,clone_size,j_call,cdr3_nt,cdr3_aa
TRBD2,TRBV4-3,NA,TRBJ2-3,TGCGCCAGCAGCCAAGAGCCCAGCGGGAGGGCCGGGGGAGCAGATACGCAGTATTTT,CASSQEPSGRAGGADTQYF
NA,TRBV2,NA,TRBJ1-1,TGTGCCAGCAAGCAAAACACTGAAGCTTTCTTT,CASKQNTEAFF
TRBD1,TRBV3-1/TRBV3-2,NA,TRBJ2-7,TGTGCCAGCAGCCATATCGGGACAGGGTCCTACGAGCAGTACTTC,CASSHIGTGSYEQYF
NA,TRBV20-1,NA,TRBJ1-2,TGCAGTGGCGAACAGGGTGGTGGCTACACCTTC,CSGEQGGGYTF
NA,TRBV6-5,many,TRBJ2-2,TGTGCCAGCAGTTACTCGTCAGATACGGGAGAGGAGCTGTTTTTT,CASSYSSDTGEELFF
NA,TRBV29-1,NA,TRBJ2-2,TGCAGCGCGGAGACAGGGAGGACCGGGGAGCTGTTTTTT,CSAETGRTGELFF
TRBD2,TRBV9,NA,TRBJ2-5,TGTGCCAGCAGCGAGAGGGGAGGGGTTGAGACCCAGTACTTC,CASSERGGVETQYF
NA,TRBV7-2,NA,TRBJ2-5,TGTGCCAGCAGCTTATTCCCAGGCCATGGGGAGACCCAGTACTTC,CASSLFPGHGETQYF
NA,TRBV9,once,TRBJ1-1,TGTGCCAGCAGCGACCCACAGGGAACTGAAGCTTTCTTT,CASSDPQGTEAFF
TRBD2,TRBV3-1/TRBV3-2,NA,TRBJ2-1,TGTGCCAGCAGCCCGAGACTAGCGGGAGAGGATGAGCAGTTCTTC,CASSPRLAGEDEQFF
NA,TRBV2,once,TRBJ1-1,TGTGCCAGCAGATCGGACTTGAACACTGAAGCTTTCTTT,CASRSDLNTEAFF
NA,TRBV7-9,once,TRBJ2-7,TGTGCCAGCAGCTCCCGGGACACCTACGAGCAGTACTTC,CASSSRDTYEQYF
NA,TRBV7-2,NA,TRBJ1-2,TGTGCCAGCAGGTCGGGACAAGCGAACTATGGCTACACCTTC,CASRSGQANYGYTF
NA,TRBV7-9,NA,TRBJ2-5,TGTGCCAGCAGCTTACTGGGGGAGGGGGTTTGGACCCAGTACTTC,CASSLLGEGVWTQYF
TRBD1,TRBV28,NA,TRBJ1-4,TGTGCCAGCAGTTTCCAGGGGGCAACTAATGAAAAACTGTTTTTT,CASSFQGATNEKLFF
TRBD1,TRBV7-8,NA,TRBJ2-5,TGTGCCAGCAGCCCTACAGGGGTAGTAACCCAGTACTTC,CASSPTGVVTQYF
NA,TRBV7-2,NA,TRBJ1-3,TGTGCCAGCAGCTTAGCCCGGGTGGATACTGGAAACACCATATATTTT,CASSLARVDTGNTIYF
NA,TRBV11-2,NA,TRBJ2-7,TGTGCCAGCAGCTCACAATGGGGTCCGGGACAACTAGACGAGCAGTACTTC,CASSSQWGPGQLDEQYF
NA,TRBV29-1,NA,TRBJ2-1,TGCAGCGGGCGGACAGCCTCCTACAATGAGCAGTTCTTC,CSGRTASYNEQFF
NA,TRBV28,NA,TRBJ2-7,TGTGCCAGCAGTCCTCGGGCAGGGCAGTTGTACGAGCAGTACTTC,CASSPRAGQLYEQYF
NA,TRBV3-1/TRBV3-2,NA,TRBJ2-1,TGTGCCAGCAGCGAATTCTCTAGCGACAATGAGCAGTTCTTC,CASSEFSSDNEQFF
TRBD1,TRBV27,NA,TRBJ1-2,TGTGCCAGCAGCCAAACCGGGACAGTGATCTATGGCTACACCTTC,CASSQTGTVIYGYTF
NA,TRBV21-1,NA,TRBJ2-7,TGTGCCAGCAGCAAAAGACCTACAGGGGCAGTGAATCGCGAGCAGTACTTC,CASSKRPTGAVNREQYF
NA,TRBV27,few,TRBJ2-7,TGTGCCAGCAGTTTAATCCAGGGCAGCTCCTACGAGCAGTACTTC,CASSLIQGSSYEQYF
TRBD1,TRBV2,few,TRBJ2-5,TGTGCCAGCAGACCCGGGACAGGGCGGGAGACCCAGTACTTC,CASRPGTGRETQYF
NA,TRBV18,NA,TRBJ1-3,TGTGCCAGCTCACCGGGTCCCGGGTCCCTTTTTGGAAACACCATATATTTT,CASSPGPGSLFGNTIYF
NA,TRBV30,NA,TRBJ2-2,TGTGCCTGGTCTACGGGGACCGGGGAGCTGTTTTTT,CAWSTGTGELFF
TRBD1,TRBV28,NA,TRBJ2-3,TGTGCCAGCAATACACAGACAGGGGGTCGAGATACGCAGTATTTT,CASNTQTGGRDTQYF
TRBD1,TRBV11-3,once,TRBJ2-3,TGTGCCAGCAGCCCACAGGGGGTGACAGATACGCAGTATTTT,CASSPQGVTDTQYF
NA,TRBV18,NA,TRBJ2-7,TGTGCCAGCTCACCGGAATCAGGGGTGAGAGGCGAGCAGTACTTC,CASSPESGVRGEQYF
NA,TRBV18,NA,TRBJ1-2,TGTGCCAGCTCACCAGCAGGGAACCTTAACTATGGCTACACCTTC,CASSPAGNLNYGYTF
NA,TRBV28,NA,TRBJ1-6,TGTGCCAGCAGGTTGGGGAGCTCCTATAATTCACCCCTCCACTTT,CASRLGSSYNSPLHF
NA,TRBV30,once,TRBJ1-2,TGTGCCTGGAAAGGGACTCCGGCTTACTATGGCTACACCTTC,CAWKGTPAYYGYTF
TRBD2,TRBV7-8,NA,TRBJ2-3,TGTGCCAGCAGCCGACTAGCGGGAGGACTCACTCCTAGCACAGATACGCAGTATTTT,CASSRLAGGLTPSTDTQYF
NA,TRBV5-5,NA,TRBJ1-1,TGTGCCAGCAGCCCGGACATTATGAACACTGAAGCTTTCTTT,CASSPDIMNTEAFF
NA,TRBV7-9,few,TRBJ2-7,TGTGCCAGCAGCGCAGTGGACAGTTACGAGCAGTACTTC,CASSAVDSYEQYF
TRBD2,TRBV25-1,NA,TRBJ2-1,TGTGCCAGCGAGTCATCCGGGACTAGCAGTTACAATGAGCAGTTCTTC,CASESSGTSSYNEQFF
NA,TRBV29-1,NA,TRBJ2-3,TGCAGCGTTGAAGATGGACAGCTCACAGATACGCAGTATTTT,CSVEDGQLTDTQYF
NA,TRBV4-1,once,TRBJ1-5,TGCGCCAGCAGCCAAGTTGCAGGGGCTCAGCCCCAGCATTTT,CASSQVAGAQPQHF
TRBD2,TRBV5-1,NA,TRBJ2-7,TGCGCCAGCAGCTTGGTGTCCGCGGGAGTGAACTCCTACGAGCAGTACTTC,CASSLVSAGVNSYEQYF
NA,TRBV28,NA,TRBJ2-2,TGTGCCAGCAGTCCCGGTGTCGGGGAGCTGTTTTTT,CASSPGVGELFF
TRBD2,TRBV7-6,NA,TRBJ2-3,TGTGCCAGCAGCTCACTACTAAAGGGAGGGCCGGATACGCAGTATTTT,CASSSLLKGGPDTQYF
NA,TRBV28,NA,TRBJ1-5,TGTGCCAGCAGCACAGGATTTTATAGCAATCAGCCCCAGCATTTT,CASSTGFYSNQPQHF
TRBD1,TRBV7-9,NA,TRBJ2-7,TGTGCCAGCAGCTCCAGACAGGGGATGGCCTACGAGCAGTACTTC,CASSSRQGMAYEQYF
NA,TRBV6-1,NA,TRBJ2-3,TGTGCCAGCAGTGAATTAGCAGGGGTCAGCACAGATACGCAGTATTTT,CASSELAGVSTDTQYF
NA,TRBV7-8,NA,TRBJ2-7,TGTGCCAGCAGCCCTTCGTCCGAGCAGTACTTC,CASSPSSEQYF
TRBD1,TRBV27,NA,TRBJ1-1,TGTGCCAGCAGTACTGACAGGGACACTGAAGCTTTCTTT,CASSTDRDTEAFF
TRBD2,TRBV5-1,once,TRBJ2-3,TGCGCCAGCAGCTTGAGGCGGGAGAGCACAGATACGCAGTATTTT,CASSLRRESTDTQYF
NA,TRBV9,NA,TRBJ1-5,TGTGCCAGCAGCGTTACAGGGATAGATCAGCCCCAGCATTTT,CASSVTGIDQPQHF
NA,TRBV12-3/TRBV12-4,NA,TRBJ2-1,TGTGCCAGCAGCCGACGACCCCTAGGTGAGCAGTTCTTC,CASSRRPLGEQFF
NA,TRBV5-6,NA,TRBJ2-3,TGTGCCAGCAGCTTGGTCACGGACCCTAGCTCAGATACGCAGTATTTT,CASSLVTDPSSDTQYF
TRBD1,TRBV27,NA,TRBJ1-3,TGTGCCAGCAGTCCCCGGGACAGTGGAAACACCATATATTTT,CASSPRDSGNTIYF
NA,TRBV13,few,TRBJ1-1,TGTGCCAGCAGCTTAGGGCGTCGGAACACTGAAGCTTTCTTT,CASSLGRRNTEAFF
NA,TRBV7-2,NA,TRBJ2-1,TGTGCCAGCAGCTTACGGAGGGAAGGTGAGCAGTTCTTC,CASSLRREGEQFF
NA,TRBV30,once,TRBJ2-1,TGTGCCTTCTCTGGGGGGTTCTACAATGAGCAGTTCTTC,CAFSGGFYNEQFF
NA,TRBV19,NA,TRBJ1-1,TGTGCCAGTAGTATTTCGGGTCTCAACACTGAAGCTTTCTTT,CASSISGLNTEAFF
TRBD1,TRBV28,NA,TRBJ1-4,TGTGCCAGCAGTATAACTCCGGGACAGGGTAATGAAAAACTGTTTTTT,CASSITPGQGNEKLFF
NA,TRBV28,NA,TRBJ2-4,TGTGCCAGCGGAGGGGAGGCCAAAAACATTCAGTACTTC,CASGGEAKNIQYF
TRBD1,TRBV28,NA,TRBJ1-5,TGTGCCAGCAGGACAGGGTCAAGCAATCAGCCCCAGCATTTT,CASRTGSSNQPQHF